Described below is a single T cell receptor (beta chain) sequence and its context. The TCR beta profiling, which covered VDJ combination and CDR3 sequence, was carried out using genomic DNA as the template. MiXCR, run by TCRdb on the reads, gives a single entry per CDR3 protein. The profile shows some 180,000 distinct CDR3 sequences, 46% of them singletons. The data stem from a study of CD8+CD57+ T cells in acquired aplastic anemia. The overall study: An average of approximately 11 million reads for CD4+ cells was obtained from healthy donors.

Germline CDR1 and CDR2: MDHEN and SYDVKM. The V and J ends lost 5 bases and 5 bases respectively, with 7 bases between them. The CDR3 covers 12 residues. The chain combines TRBV28 with TRBJ2-1; unclear D gene. The source material was sorted CD4+, CD8+, or CD8+CD57+ T cells (not recorded which) from PBMCs. This clonotype was obtained from a human donor in good health. This CDR3 reads CASSPRDNEQFF. The CDR3 DNA is TGTGCCAGCAGTCCCAGAGACAATGAGCAGTTCTTC.